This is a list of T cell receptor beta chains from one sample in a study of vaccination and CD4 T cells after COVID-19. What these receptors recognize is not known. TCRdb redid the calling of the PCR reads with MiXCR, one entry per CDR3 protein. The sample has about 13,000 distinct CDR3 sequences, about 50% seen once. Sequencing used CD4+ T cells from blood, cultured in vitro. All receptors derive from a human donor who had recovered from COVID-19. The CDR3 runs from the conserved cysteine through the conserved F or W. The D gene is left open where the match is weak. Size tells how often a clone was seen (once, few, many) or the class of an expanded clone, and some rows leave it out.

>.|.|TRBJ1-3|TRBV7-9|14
CASSASGSGNTIYF
TGTGCCAGCAGCGCCTCAGGCTCTGGAAACACCATATATTTT
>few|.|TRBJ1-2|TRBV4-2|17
CASSQDRGRAAIRGYTF
TGTGCCAGCAGCCAAGATAGGGGCAGGGCGGCGATTCGTGGCTACACCTTC
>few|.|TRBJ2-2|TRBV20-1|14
CSARDGGGGGELFF
TGCAGTGCTAGAGATGGTGGGGGTGGCGGGGAGCTGTTTTTT
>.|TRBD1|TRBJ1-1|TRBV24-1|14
CATSLSGQGRGAFF
TGTGCCACCAGTCTTTCCGGACAGGGCCGAGGAGCTTTCTTT
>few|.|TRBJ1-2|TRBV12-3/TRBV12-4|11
CASSLGSGYTF
TGTGCCAGCAGTTTGGGGTCTGGCTACACCTTC
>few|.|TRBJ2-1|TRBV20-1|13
CSADPSGYNEQFF
TGCAGTGCCGACCCCAGCGGCTACAATGAGCAGTTCTTC
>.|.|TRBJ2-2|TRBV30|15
CAWSVLARYTGELFF
TGTGCCTGGAGTGTACTAGCCAGGTACACCGGGGAGCTGTTTTTT
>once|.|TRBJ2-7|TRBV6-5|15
CASSYSVQGRSEQYF
TGTGCCAGCAGTTACTCTGTACAGGGTAGGAGCGAGCAGTACTTC
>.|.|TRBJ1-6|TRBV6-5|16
CASSYSGAGKNSPLHF
TGTGCCAGCAGTTACTCCGGGGCAGGGAAGAATTCACCCCTCCACTTT
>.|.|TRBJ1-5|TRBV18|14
CASSPGQTNQPQHF
TGTGCCAGCTCACCAGGCCAGACCAATCAGCCCCAGCATTTT
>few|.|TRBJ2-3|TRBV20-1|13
CSATITSTDTQYF
TGCAGTGCTACCATCACTAGCACAGATACGCAGTATTTT
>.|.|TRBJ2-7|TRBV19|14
CASSIVAGTYEQYF
TGTGCCAGTAGTATAGTCGCCGGGACCTACGAGCAGTACTTC
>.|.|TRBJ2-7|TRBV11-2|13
CASSSPLFYEQYF
TGTGCCAGCAGCTCACCCCTCTTCTACGAGCAGTACTTC
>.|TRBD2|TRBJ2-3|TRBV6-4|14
CASSDSRETDTQYF
TGTGCCAGCAGTGACTCGCGGGAGACAGATACGCAGTATTTT
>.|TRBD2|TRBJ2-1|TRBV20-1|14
CSARDPPWGGEQFF
TGCAGTGCTAGAGACCCACCTTGGGGGGGTGAGCAGTTCTTC
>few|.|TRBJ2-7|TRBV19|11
CASRHRDEQYF
TGTGCCAGTCGTCACCGGGACGAGCAGTACTTC
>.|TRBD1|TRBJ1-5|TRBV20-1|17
CSARDGTGNNLNQPQHF
TGCAGTGCTAGAGATGGGACAGGGAATAATCTGAATCAGCCCCAGCATTTT
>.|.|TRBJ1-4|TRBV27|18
CASRIRAIPEARFEKLFF
TGTGCCAGCAGGATCAGGGCAATCCCCGAAGCGAGGTTTGAAAAACTGTTTTTT
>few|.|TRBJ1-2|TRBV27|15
CASSSRITTPYGYTF
TGTGCCAGCAGTTCACGAATCACCACGCCTTATGGCTACACCTTC
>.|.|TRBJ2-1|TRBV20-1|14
CSAINRDWGNEQFF
TGCAGTGCTATCAACCGGGACTGGGGCAATGAGCAGTTCTTC
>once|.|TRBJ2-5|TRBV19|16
CASSMWTGSKGETQYF
TGTGCCAGTAGTATGTGGACCGGTTCCAAGGGAGAGACCCAGTACTTC
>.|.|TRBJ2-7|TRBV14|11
CASSHAYEQYF
TGTGCCAGCAGCCACGCCTACGAGCAGTACTTC
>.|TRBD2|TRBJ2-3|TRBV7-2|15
CASSLRGGGTDTQYF
TGTGCCAGCAGCTTACGCGGGGGGGGAACAGATACGCAGTATTTT
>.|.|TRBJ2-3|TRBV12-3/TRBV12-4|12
CASTRAADTQYF
TGTGCCAGCACCCGGGCCGCAGATACGCAGTATTTT
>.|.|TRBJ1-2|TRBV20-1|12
CSARDNNPGYTF
TGCAGTGCTAGAGATAACAACCCGGGCTACACCTTC
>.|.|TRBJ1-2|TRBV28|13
CASSLSEQRGYTF
TGTGCCAGCAGTTTATCTGAACAACGTGGCTACACCTTC
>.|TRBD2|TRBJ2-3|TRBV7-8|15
CASSFGAGSWDTQYF
TGTGCCAGCAGCTTTGGAGCGGGGAGCTGGGATACGCAGTATTTT
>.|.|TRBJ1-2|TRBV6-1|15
CATMRGVGPVYGYTF
TGTGCCACCATGAGAGGAGTGGGACCTGTCTATGGCTACACCTTC
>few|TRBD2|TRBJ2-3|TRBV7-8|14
CASKIAGGTDTQYF
TGTGCCAGCAAGATAGCGGGGGGCACAGATACGCAGTATTTT
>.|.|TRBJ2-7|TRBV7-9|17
CASSLGGPSYLTYEQYF
TGTGCCAGCAGCTTAGGAGGGCCATCGTACTTAACCTACGAGCAGTACTTC
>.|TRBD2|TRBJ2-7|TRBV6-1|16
CASSTPGLAGTYEQYF
TGTGCCAGCAGTACCCCTGGGCTAGCGGGAACCTACGAGCAGTACTTC
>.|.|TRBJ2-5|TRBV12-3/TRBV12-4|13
CASSLDKWETQYF
TGTGCCAGCAGTTTAGACAAGTGGGAGACCCAGTACTTC
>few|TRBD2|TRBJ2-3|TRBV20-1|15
CSARAASGRIDTQYF
TGCAGTGCTAGGGCGGCTAGCGGGAGAATCGATACGCAGTATTTT
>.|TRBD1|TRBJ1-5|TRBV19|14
CASRGQGGNQPQHF
TGTGCCAGTAGAGGACAGGGGGGCAATCAGCCCCAGCATTTT
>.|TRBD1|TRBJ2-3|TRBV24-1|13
CATSDRQGPAQYF
TGTGCCACCAGTGACCGACAGGGGCCGGCGCAGTATTTT
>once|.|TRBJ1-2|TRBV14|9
CASSPSPTF
TGTGCCAGCAGCCCATCCCCCACCTTC
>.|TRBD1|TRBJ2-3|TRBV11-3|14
CASSPGQGADTQYF
TGTGCCAGCAGCCCCGGACAGGGGGCAGATACGCAGTATTTT
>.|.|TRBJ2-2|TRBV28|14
CASSLFWDSGELFF
TGTGCCAGCAGTTTATTTTGGGACTCCGGGGAGCTGTTTTTT
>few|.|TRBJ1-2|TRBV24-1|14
CATSDFSANYGYTF
TGTGCCACCAGTGATTTTTCAGCTAACTATGGCTACACCTTC
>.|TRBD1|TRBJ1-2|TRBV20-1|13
CSAPDRTNYGYTF
TGCAGTGCGCCGGACAGGACTAACTATGGCTACACCTTC
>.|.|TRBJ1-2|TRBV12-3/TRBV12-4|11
CASGWGYGYTF
TGTGCCAGCGGATGGGGCTATGGCTACACCTTC
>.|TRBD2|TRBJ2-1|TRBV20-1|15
CSAPMGGSSYNEQFF
TGCAGTGCTCCCATGGGGGGGAGCTCCTACAATGAGCAGTTCTTC
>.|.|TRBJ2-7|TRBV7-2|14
CASSLETGPYEQYF
TGTGCCAGCAGCTTGGAAACTGGACCCTACGAGCAGTACTTC
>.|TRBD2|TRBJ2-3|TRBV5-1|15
CASSFLAGAADTQYF
TGCGCCAGCAGCTTCCTAGCGGGAGCTGCAGATACGCAGTATTTT
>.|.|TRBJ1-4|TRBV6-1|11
CASMTNEKLFF
TGTGCCAGCATGACCAATGAAAAACTGTTTTTT
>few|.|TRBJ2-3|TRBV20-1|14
CSAREGKGADTQYF
TGCAGTGCTAGAGAAGGGAAGGGGGCAGATACGCAGTATTTT
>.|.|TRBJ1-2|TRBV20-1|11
CSARQTYGYTF
TGCAGTGCTAGACAGACCTATGGCTACACCTTC
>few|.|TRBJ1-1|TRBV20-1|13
CSASSARNTEAFF
TGCAGTGCCTCTTCGGCCAGGAACACTGAAGCTTTCTTT
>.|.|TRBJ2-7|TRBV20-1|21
CSARSGTGGEKTSGTLYEQYF
TGCAGTGCTAGGTCAGGGACAGGGGGAGAAAAGACTAGCGGGACCCTCTACGAGCAGTACTTC
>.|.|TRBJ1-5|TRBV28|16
CASTTGAAGARQPQHF
TGTGCCAGCACCACAGGAGCAGCGGGGGCCAGGCAGCCCCAGCATTTT
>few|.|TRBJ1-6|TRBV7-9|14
CASSLAQDNSPLHF
TGTGCCAGCAGCTTAGCGCAGGATAATTCACCCCTCCACTTT
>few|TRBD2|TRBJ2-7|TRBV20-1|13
CSAWLAGDYEQYF
TGCAGTGCCTGGCTAGCGGGAGACTACGAGCAGTACTTC